These 32 T cell receptor beta chains were all obtained from the same sample, sequenced in a study of cytomegalovirus exposure and HLA in healthy donors (dated by TCRdb to between 2016 and 2019). Libraries were made using the immunoSEQ multiplex PCR assay. The multiplex PCR relied on a mix of 60 forward primers for TCR Vbeta segments and 13 reverse primers for TCR Jbeta segments. TCRdb carries this immuneACCESS record with in-frame sequences only. Its versions omit some clonotypes, under half of them owing to an unresolved V gene in the studies checked, with the rest unexplained. The sample profile shows 200,000 or so clones; around 79% of them were found once. Of the sample, around 1.8% falls within the top ten clones. The sample consisted of PBMCs. Source of these receptors: a man aged 18 to 30 in good health and CMV-seronegative.

This clone has a single count. V gene TRBV18 combines with J gene TRBJ1-5; 9 bases match TRBD1. The V segment lost 3 bases and the J segment 6 bases; nucleotides outside the gene matches: 6. CDR1 and CDR2 (germline): KGHSH, LQKENI. The CDR3 loop spans 15 amino acids. The CDR3 reads CASSPPGTGSQPQHF. CDR3 in DNA: TGTGCCAGCTCACCGCCCGGGACAGGGAGTCAGCCCCAGCATTTT. Drawing the rest from reference TRBV18 and TRBJ1-5, the complete variable domain is NAGVMQNPRHLVRRRGQEARLRCSPMKGHSHVYWYRQLPEEGLKFMVYLQKENIIDESGMPKERFSAEFPKEGPSILRIQQVVRGDSAAYFCASSPPGTGSQPQHFGDGTRLSIL.

This chain joins TRBV11-3 and TRBJ2-7; tentatively, D is TRBD1 (6 bases). CDR1 is SGHNT and CDR2 is YENEEA in the germline V gene. V lost 5 bases and J lost 3, with 17 bases in between. The length of the CDR3 is 15 residues. The CDR3 protein is CASSPGAGSLYEQYF. For the CDR3, the DNA is TGTGCCAGCAGCCCAGGGGCAGGCAGCCTCTACGAGCAGTACTTC.

The sample holds one count of this clone. The chain couples TRBV11-3 to TRBJ1-1; 7 positions match TRBD1. CDR1 SGHNT and CDR2 YENEEA come from the germline V gene. Trimming removed 2 bases from V and 3 bases from J; junction bases left unmatched: 18. The CDR3 length is 19 residues. CDR3 amino acids: CASSLLMWGVQGKDTEAFF. The CDR3 DNA sequence: TGTGCCAGCAGCTTATTAATGTGGGGCGTACAGGGGAAGGACACTGAAGCTTTCTTT.

A few counts support this clone. The genes are TRBV28 and TRBJ2-7; tentative D call: TRBD2 (5 bases). Germline V gene sequence: CDR1 MDHEN, CDR2 SYDVKM. The CDR3 length is 14 residues. V lost 3 bases to trimming and J lost 1 base, with 10 bases between them. The CDR3 protein is CASSFNGESYEQYF. DNA for the CDR3: TGTGCCAGCAGTTTTAATGGGGAGTCCTACGAGCAGTACTTC. The whole variable domain, remainder taken from reference TRBV28 and TRBJ2-7, is DVKVTQSSRYLVKRTGEKVFLECVQDMDHENMFWYRQDPGLGLRLIYFSYDVKMKEKGDIPEGYSVSREKKERFSLILESASTNQTSMYLCASSFNGESYEQYFGPGTRLTVT.

This chain uses TRBV6-1 with TRBJ1-5; TRBD1 agrees at 8 bases. J was trimmed by 0 bases and V by 1 base; bases with no gene match: 5. CDR3 length: 17 residues. From germline, CDR1 is MNHNS and CDR2 SASEGT. The CDR3 protein is CASSEGTGLNSNQPQHF. For the CDR3, the DNA is TGTGCCAGCAGTGAAGGGACAGGGTTAAATAGCAATCAGCCCCAGCATTTT.

The chain combines TRBV18 with TRBJ1-2; 9 nucleotides agree with TRBD1. The CDR3 consists of 16 residues. Trimming at V came to 2 bases and at J to 8 bases, leaving 12 bases not matched to a gene. Germline CDR1 KGHSH, CDR2 LQKENI. The CDR3 DNA reads TGTGCCAGCTCACCAAAGGAGTTGCGGACAGGGGTCGGCTACACCTTC. Its translation is CASSPKELRTGVGYTF.

V usage is TRBV5-1 and J usage is TRBJ1-1; D may be TRBD1 (6 bases). The CDR3 loop spans 14 amino acids. Germline values: CDR1 SGHRS, CDR2 YFSETQ. V was pared by 0 bases and J by 5 bases, with 11 bases between. As DNA, the CDR3 is TGCGCCAGCAGCTTGGACAGGGTTGGAACTGAAGCTTTCTTT. The encoded protein is CASSLDRVGTEAFF.

The table lists this clone with a few counts. The chain is built from TRBV5-1 and TRBJ2-7; 10 bases map to TRBD2. Germline V CDR1 and CDR2: SGHRS, YFSETQ. This CDR3 comprises 13 residues. J lost 6 bases, V lost 5 bases, and 5 bases had no gene match. The CDR3 spells CASSLAGVPEQYF. DNA for the CDR3: TGCGCCAGCAGTCTAGCGGGAGTGCCCGAGCAGTACTTC.

This clone turned up a few times. The V and J genes are TRBV12-5 and TRBJ1-5; D is uncertain. This CDR3 has 16 amino acids. V was clipped by 5 bases and J by 2 bases, with 16 bases between them. Germline-derived CDR1 and CDR2 are LGHNT and FRNRAP. CDR3 nucleotide sequence: TGTGCTAGTGGTCTAGGCGGTCGAGGTGGCAATCAGCCCCAGCATTTT. It codes for CASGLGGRGGNQPQHF.

The J gene is TRBJ1-2, the V gene TRBV5-1; the D is unclear. Trimming cost V 4 bases and J 3 bases, with 13 bases left between them. This CDR3 is 14 amino acids long. Germline-derived CDR1 and CDR2 are SGHRS and YFSETQ. The CDR3 nucleotides are TGCGCCAGCAGCCCCCTGCTCCAGGACTATGGCTACACCTTC. Protein product: CASSPLLQDYGYTF.

This sequence joins TRBV27 and TRBJ2-1; D might be TRBD1 (6 bases). V lost 5 bases and J 2 bases, leaving 13 bases between the germline ends. This CDR3 has 15 amino acids. Germline loops: CDR1 MNHEY, CDR2 SMNVEV (reference sequence). CDR3 amino acids: CASSITGSPYNEQFF. In DNA form, the CDR3 reads TGTGCCAGCAGTATAACAGGGTCACCCTACAATGAGCAGTTCTTC.

This chain uses TRBV5-4 with TRBJ2-3, with TRBD2 matching 9 bases. The CDR3 loop spans 17 amino acids. The trim removed 2 bases at V and 0 bases at J, leaving 7 bases unmatched. Germline lookup yields CDR1 SGHNT and CDR2 YYREEE (reference sequence). The DNA for the CDR3 is TGTGCCAGCAGCTTTAGCGGGAGATTACCTAGCACAGATACGCAGTATTTT. This codes for CASSFSGRLPSTDTQYF.

This chain links TRBV30 with TRBJ1-1; D gene unclear. The CDR3 extends over 11 amino acids. The germline gives CDR1 GTSNPN, CDR2 SVGIG (reference sequence). V lost 4 bases and J 1 base, leaving 4 bases between the germline ends. The CDR3 coding sequence is TGTGCCTGGACCCGGAACACTGAAGCTTTCTTT. Translating it yields CAWTRNTEAFF.

V usage is TRBV6-5 and J usage is TRBJ2-1, with D maybe TRBD2 (6 bases). This CDR3 spans 14 amino acids. V lost 6 bases, J lost 1 base, and 10 bases lay in between. Germline values: CDR1 MNHEY, CDR2 SVGAGI. The CDR3 sequence is CASRGLGSYNEQFF. CDR3 DNA: TGTGCCAGCAGGGGACTGGGGTCCTACAATGAGCAGTTCTTC.

The chain has TRBV19 and TRBJ2-2, with D maybe TRBD1 (6 bases). This CDR3 has 15 residues. Germline lookup yields CDR1 LNHDA and CDR2 SQIVND (reference sequence). V lost 6 bases and J 3 bases, leaving 14 bases between the germline ends. The CDR3 coding sequence is TGTGCCAGTAGCCCCAAACAGGGATACACCGGGGAGCTGTTTTTT. Its protein product is CASSPKQGYTGELFF. Combining the CDR3 with reference TRBV19 and TRBJ2-2 gives the whole variable domain DGGITQSPKYLFRKEGQNVTLSCEQNLNHDAMYWYRQDPGQGLRLIYYSQIVNDFQKGDIAEGYSVSREKKESFPLTVTSAQKNPTAFYLCASSPKQGYTGELFFGEGSRLTVL.

This clone was picked up one time. The chain employs TRBV6-5 and TRBJ2-2, with D perhaps TRBD1 (6 bases). The V gene lost 6 bases and the J gene lost 2 bases, with 7 bases spanning the gap. The CDR3 is 13 amino acids. Germline CDR1 MNHEY, CDR2 SVGAGI. The CDR3 DNA follows: TGTGCCAGCAGGACAGGAAACACCGGGGAGCTGTTTTTT. Amino acids: CASRTGNTGELFF.

J is TRBJ2-1 and V is TRBV5-6; the match to TRBD2 covers 13 bases. The CDR3 is 13 residues long. Trimming at V came to 9 bases and at J to 10 bases, leaving 7 bases not matched to a gene. The germline CDR1 and CDR2 sequences are SGHDT and YYEEEE. The chain's CDR3 is CATGLAGVGEQFF. CDR3 sequence (DNA): TGTGCCACCGGACTAGCGGGGGTAGGAGAGCAGTTCTTC. Full variable domain (missing parts from reference TRBV5-6 and TRBJ2-1): DAGVTQSPTHLIKTRGQQVTLRCSPKSGHDTVSWYQQALGQGPQFIFQYYEEEERQRGNFPDRFSGHQFPNYSSELNVNALLLGDSALYLCATGLAGVGEQFFGPGTRLTVL.

V is TRBV30 and J is TRBJ2-3, with 12 bases aligning to TRBD1. Trimming took 4 bases from V and 3 from J; bases not matched to a gene: 5. Germline V gene data show CDR1 as GTSNPN and CDR2 as SVGIG (reference sequence). The CDR3 runs 15 residues. The CDR3, as DNA: TGTGCCTGGAATATGGGACAGGGGGCAACAGATACGCAGTATTTT. Protein sequence: CAWNMGQGATDTQYF.

This sequence joins TRBV4-3 and TRBJ1-2, with 8 bases identical to TRBD1. CDR1 is LGHNA, CDR2 YSLEER, per germline. There are 16 residues in the CDR3. V was pared by 0 bases and J by 6 bases, with 9 bases of the junction left unmatched. As DNA, the CDR3 is TGCGCCAGCAGCCAAGAGACAGGGGATCGATTCCATGGCTACACCTTC. This codes for CASSQETGDRFHGYTF.

The chain employs TRBV10-3 and TRBJ2-7, with unresolved D. CDR3 length: 11 amino acids. Trimming pared 6 bases from V and 1 base from J, leaving 4 bases between. CDR1 is ENHRY, CDR2 SYGVKD, per germline. The CDR3 region is CAISPSYEQYF. The CDR3 DNA is TGTGCCATCAGCCCTTCCTACGAGCAGTACTTC.

This clone was seen more than once but under ten times. The rearrangement joins TRBV4-1 to TRBJ2-1; perhaps TRBD1 as D (6 bases). This CDR3 has 20 amino acids. Per germline, CDR1 MGHRA and CDR2 YSYEKL. The germline V and J ends were trimmed by 4 bases and 9 bases, with 34 bases remaining between them. The CDR3 is CASSRSSLRGTPHRAGEQFF. CDR3 nucleotide sequence: TGCGCCAGCAGCCGATCAAGTTTAAGGGGCACACCTCACAGGGCGGGTGAGCAGTTCTTC.

The V call is TRBV4-2, the J call TRBJ2-3; 9 bases agree with TRBD2. CDR1 is LGHNA and CDR2 is YNFKEQ in the germline V gene. Trimming at V came to 0 bases and at J to 7 bases, leaving 11 bases not matched to a gene. The CDR3 totals 17 residues. The DNA of the CDR3 is TGTGCCAGCAGCCAAGAAATGGCGGGGGGGCCCTTAAATACGCAGTATTTT. Translation gives CASSQEMAGGPLNTQYF.

The chain is built from TRBV30 and TRBJ2-7, with 10 bases aligning to TRBD1. Trimming took 2 bases from V and 5 from J; bases not matched to a gene: 6. CDR3 length equals 14 residues. Looked up from germline, CDR1 is GTSNPN and CDR2 is SVGIG (reference sequence). The CDR3 reads CAWSPGDRGHEQYF. CDR3 nucleotide sequence: TGTGCCTGGAGTCCGGGCGACAGGGGGCACGAGCAGTACTTC.

This clone was seen just once. Other DNA sequences of this sample code for an identical CDR3. The chain is built from TRBV6-5 and TRBJ2-7, with D possibly being TRBD2 (6 bases). Germline values: CDR1 MNHEY, CDR2 SVGAGI. This CDR3 contains 16 residues. V gave up 4 bases and J gave up 3 bases, with 19 bases separating them. The CDR3 DNA follows: TGTGCCAGCAGTTTACAAAATTGGGGGGATGGCTACGAGCAGTACTTC. It translates to CASSLQNWGDGYEQYF.

The rearrangement uses TRBV5-1 and TRBJ2-3; TRBD2 matches 10 bases. The CDR3 contains 17 residues. The germline CDR1 and CDR2 sequences are SGHRS and YFSETQ. V was clipped by 1 base and J by 6 bases; unmatched bases: 11. The CDR3 protein is CASSLSNSGRPTDTQYF. DNA of the CDR3: TGCGCCAGCAGCTTGTCCAATAGCGGGAGGCCTACTGATACGCAGTATTTT.

The rearrangement joins TRBV7-8 to TRBJ1-1; D remains unclear. Germline V CDR1 and CDR2: SGHVS, FQNEAQ. This CDR3 is 14 amino acids long. The V gene lost 5 bases and the J gene lost 3 bases, with 13 bases spanning the gap. The CDR3 is CASSPSEWDTEAFF. Written as DNA, the CDR3 is TGTGCCAGCAGCCCCTCGGAGTGGGACACTGAAGCTTTCTTT.

As regards this clone: The germline gene is not matched at one end of the junction; a read error may be the cause. This chain joins TRBV7-7 and TRBJ2-3; 7 nucleotides match TRBD1. This CDR3 is 14 amino acids long. Germline CDR1 reads SSHAT; CDR2 reads FNYEAQ (reference sequence). The CDR3 region is CASSRRQGTDTQYF. The DNA of the CDR3 is TGTGCTAGCAGCCGACGACAGGGAACAGATACGCAGTATTTT.

This chain connects TRBV28 to TRBJ1-2, with a possible D match to TRBD1 (5 bases). Per germline, CDR1 MDHEN and CDR2 SYDVKM. V shed 6 bases and J shed 8 bases, with 16 bases lying between them. This CDR3 has 13 amino acids. In DNA, the CDR3 is TGTGCCAGCAGCCGTGATGGGGGAGGGGGCTACACCTTC. Protein sequence: CASSRDGGGGYTF.

A note on this clone: Other DNA sequences in this sample translate to the same CDR3. The CDR3 nucleotides are TGTGCCAGCAGCGCGGTGGGAGGACTTCAAGAGACCCAGTACTTC. Translating gives CASSAVGGLQETQYF. The chain uses TRBV9 and TRBJ2-5; D possibly corresponds to TRBD2 (6 bases). V was trimmed by 3 bases and J by 2 bases, leaving 14 bases between them. CDR3 length: 15 amino acids. CDR1 SGDLS and CDR2 YYNGEE come from the germline V gene. The full variable domain, rest sourced from reference TRBV9 and TRBJ2-5, is DSGVTQTPKHLITATGQRVTLRCSPRSGDLSVYWYQQSLDQGLQFLIQYYNGEERAKGNILERFSAQQFPDLHSELNLSSLELGDSALYFCASSAVGGLQETQYFGPGTRLLVL.

This chain uses TRBV11-3 with TRBJ2-1, with a tentative D call TRBD2 (5 bases). V lost 0 bases and J lost 6, with 9 bases in between. From germline, CDR1 is SGHNT and CDR2 YENEEA. CDR3 length: 14 amino acids. DNA for the CDR3: TGTGCCAGCAGCTTAGATCCGGGGATCAATGAGCAGTTCTTC. Amino acid sequence: CASSLDPGINEQFF.

The J gene is TRBJ1-2, the V gene TRBV5-1, with unresolved D. Looked up from germline, CDR1 is SGHRS and CDR2 is YFSETQ. CDR3 size: 16 residues. V was trimmed by 0 bases and J by 4 bases, leaving 16 bases between them. The CDR3 coding sequence is TGCGCCAGCAGCTTGGGAGGCAGGCGGGAGGGCTATGGCTACACCTTC. Amino acids: CASSLGGRREGYGYTF.

The chain is built from TRBV7-9 and TRBJ2-7; 10 nucleotides align to TRBD1. Germline V gene lookup returns CDR1 SEHNR and CDR2 FQNEAQ (reference sequence). Germline trimming cut 5 bases from V and 3 bases from J; bases unmatched to any gene: 7. The CDR3 consists of 15 residues. CDR3 in amino acids: CASSPAGTGDYEQYF. CDR3 nucleotides: TGTGCCAGCAGCCCAGCCGGGACAGGGGACTACGAGCAGTACTTC. The full variable domain, with the rest looked up from reference TRBV7-9 and TRBJ2-7, is DTGVSQNPRHKITKRGQNVTFRCDPISEHNRLYWYRQTLGQGPEFLTYFQNEAQLEKSRLLSDRFSAERPKGSFSTLEIQRTEQGDSAMYLCASSPAGTGDYEQYFGPGTRLTVT.